The 22 T cell receptor beta chains below were found in one sample sequenced in a study of response to subunit inactivated influenza vaccine. TCRdb re-called the RT-PCR reads with MiXCR, one entry per CDR3 protein. The table includes some 520,000 distinct CDR3 sequences, 16% detected once. Material: CD4+ T cells sorted from PBMCs, obtained about 24 months after vaccination. These receptors were taken from a man between 50 and 69 years old who received an inactivated influenza vaccine.

This clonotype was recorded a few times. The V and J genes are TRBV5-1 and TRBJ2-7; D is unclear. V dropped 3 bases and J dropped 1 base, with 8 bases sitting between them. The CDR3 covers 13 residues. Looked up from germline, CDR1 is SGHRS and CDR2 is YFSETQ. CDR3 loop: CASSYSRSYEQYF. The CDR3 coding sequence is TGCGCCAGCAGCTATTCACGATCCTACGAGCAGTACTTC.

The rearrangement uses TRBV5-1 and TRBJ1-4; a weak D match, TRBD1 (6 bases). This CDR3 is 15 amino acids long. The V gene lost 5 bases and the J gene lost 3 bases, with 14 bases spanning the gap. Germline lookup yields CDR1 SGHRS and CDR2 YFSETQ. CDR3 nucleotides: TGCGCCAGCAGAATACAGGGAAATCCTAATGAAAAACTGTTTTTT. This gives the protein CASRIQGNPNEKLFF.

The table lists this clonotype with a count of one. V is TRBV5-1 and J is TRBJ2-3; the D is unclear. V was pared by 3 bases and J by 1 base, with 15 bases between. Germline CDR1 and CDR2: SGHRS and YFSETQ. The CDR3 runs to 16 residues. In DNA form, the CDR3 reads TGCGCCAGCAGCTCAACAAAGGGTCCTGGCACAGATACGCAGTATTTT. It codes for CASSSTKGPGTDTQYF.

This clonotype appeared a few times. This chain links TRBV6-2 or TRBV6-3 with TRBJ2-4; 13 bases are a match to TRBD2. CDR3 length equals 15 residues. Germline V gene data show CDR1 as MNHEY and CDR2 as SVGEGT. The V gene end was trimmed by 2 bases and the J gene end by 9 bases; junction bases not matched to a gene: 4. The CDR3 loop reads CASSYGLAGESIQYF. CDR3 nucleotide sequence: TGTGCCAGCAGTTACGGACTAGCGGGGGAGAGCATTCAGTACTTC.

This clonotype has a count of ten or more. The V call is TRBV5-5, the J call TRBJ2-5; a possible D gene is TRBD1 (6 bases). The CDR3 covers 15 residues. CDR1 and CDR2 (germline): SGHKS, YYEKEE (reference sequence). The V gene lost 6 bases and the J gene lost 3 bases, with 18 bases spanning the gap. The CDR3 loop is CASIPGHQGKETQYF. In DNA, the CDR3 is TGTGCCAGCATACCGGGACACCAAGGAAAAGAGACCCAGTACTTC.

In this sample, this clonotype turned up once. V usage is TRBV7-2 and J usage is TRBJ2-2; 7 bases are a match to TRBD1. V shed 4 bases and J 5 bases; nucleotides not matched to a gene: 10. Germline CDR1 and CDR2: SGHTA and FQGNSA. The CDR3 totals 16 residues. The CDR3 protein is CASSSDVTGRTGELFF. The DNA of the CDR3 is TGTGCCAGCAGCTCCGATGTGACAGGGCGAACCGGGGAGCTGTTTTTT.

There are a few counts of this clonotype. V is TRBV9 and J is TRBJ2-4; 8 nucleotides align to TRBD2. J lost 9 bases, V lost 4 bases, and 6 bases had no gene match. Germline CDR1 is SGDLS and CDR2 is YYNGEE. The CDR3 is made up of 13 amino acids. Here the CDR3 DNA reads TGTGCCAGCAGCCCCGCGGGAGGAATCATTCAGTACTTC. This encodes CASSPAGGIIQYF.

The table lists this clonotype with a few counts. Germline and junction disagree at one end, which may indicate a read error. This chain joins TRBV27 and TRBJ2-7; the match to TRBD2 covers 7 bases. Germline loops: CDR1 MNHEY, CDR2 SMNVEV (reference sequence). The CDR3 has 11 amino acids. CDR3 in DNA: TGTGGCAGCGGGGTCTCCTACGAGCAGTACTTC. The encoded protein is CGSGVSYEQYF.

This rearrangement joins TRBV5-1 to TRBJ2-1; no definite D call. V was pared by 0 bases and J by 0 bases, with 10 bases between. The germline V gene has CDR1 SGHRS and CDR2 YFSETQ. This CDR3 spans 16 amino acids. In DNA form, the CDR3 reads TGCGCCAGCAGCTTGGTTTCCGCCGTCTCCTACAATGAGCAGTTCTTC. This gives the protein CASSLVSAVSYNEQFF.

The chain couples TRBV3-1 to TRBJ1-5, with no clear D. Germline CDR1 reads LGHDT; CDR2 reads YNNKEL (reference sequence). The CDR3 covers 16 residues. Trimming removed 6 bases from V and 2 bases from J, with 17 bases in between. In nucleotides, the CDR3 is TGTGCCAGCAGACCCGCTCGTCGGGTTTGCAATCAGCCCCAGCATTTT. Translated: CASRPARRVCNQPQHF.

This clonotype was counted many times. The chain uses TRBV12-3 or TRBV12-4 and TRBJ2-1, with D unresolved. There are 11 residues in the CDR3. Trimming pared 3 bases from V and 9 bases from J, leaving 6 bases between. The CDR3 DNA is TGTGCCAGCAGTTTGCGGTTTGAGCAGTTCTTC. This encodes CASSLRFEQFF.

The rearrangement joins TRBV20-1 to TRBJ2-1, with 9 bases lining up with TRBD1. Germline CDR1 reads DFQATT; CDR2 reads SNEGSKA (reference sequence). Germline trimming cut 4 bases from V and 2 bases from J; bases unmatched to any gene: 3. The CDR3 loop spans 14 amino acids. CDR3 coding DNA: TGCAGTGCTACCACAGGGGGCGCCTACAATGAGCAGTTCTTC. Encoded protein: CSATTGGAYNEQFF.

The rearrangement uses TRBV24-1 and TRBJ2-3; 8 nucleotides align to TRBD2. V lost 6 bases to trimming and J lost 5 bases; unmatched junction nucleotides: 3. Germline lookup yields CDR1 KGHDR and CDR2 SFDVKD. CDR3 length: 13 residues. The CDR3, as DNA: TGTGCCACCAGTTTCACTAGCGGAGATACGCAGTATTTT. As protein: CATSFTSGDTQYF.

This clonotype appeared many times. J is TRBJ1-6 and V is TRBV4-1; tentatively, D is TRBD1 (6 bases). The V and J ends lost 1 base and 7 bases respectively, with 23 bases between them. The length of the CDR3 is 19 residues. Germline V CDR1 and CDR2: MGHRA, YSYEKL. The CDR3 sequence: CASSQGRDMTGRRNSPLHF. In nucleotides, the CDR3 is TGCGCCAGCAGCCAAGGTCGGGATATGACAGGACGAAGAAATTCACCCCTCCACTTT.

There are a few counts of this clonotype. The J gene is TRBJ1-2, the V gene TRBV6-1; D is ambiguous. Trimming pared 3 bases from V and 3 bases from J, leaving 11 bases between. CDR3 length: 14 residues. Germline CDR1 is MNHNS and CDR2 is SASEGT. The CDR3 reads CASSDAGIHYGYTF. In nucleotides, the CDR3 is TGTGCCAGCAGTGATGCCGGGATCCACTATGGCTACACCTTC.

The chain employs TRBV5-1 and TRBJ2-6; D perhaps matches TRBD1 (6 bases). This CDR3 spans 15 amino acids. The V end was cut by 4 bases, the J end by 10 bases, with 18 bases between. Germline values: CDR1 SGHRS, CDR2 YFSETQ. DNA for the CDR3: TGCGCCAGCAGCCTGATGCCCGGGACACCTAACGTCCTGACTTTC. Its translation: CASSLMPGTPNVLTF.

V and J are TRBV24-1 and TRBJ2-1; 13 nucleotides line up with TRBD2. The CDR3 length is 17 residues. Germline lookup yields CDR1 KGHDR and CDR2 SFDVKD. With V trimmed by 0 bases and J by 9 bases, 7 bases remained unmatched. In DNA, the CDR3 is TGTGCCACCAGTGATTTGCAACTAGCGGGGGGGCCGGGTGAGCAGTTCTTC. Translation gives CATSDLQLAGGPGEQFF.

The rearrangement uses TRBV7-9 and TRBJ1-2, with unresolved D. This CDR3 has 14 residues. The germline V gene has CDR1 SEHNR and CDR2 FQNEAQ (reference sequence). V was shortened by 5 bases and J by 2 bases, with 12 bases between the two germline ends. The CDR3 nucleotides are TGTGCCAGCAGCCCCCGGGCCGGGAACTATGGCTACACCTTC. It codes for CASSPRAGNYGYTF.

In its sample, this clonotype was seen a few times. The CDR3 DNA reads TGTGCCAGCAGCGAAGGTACCAGGGGCCTCTACAATGAGCAGTTCTTC. It is translated as CASSEGTRGLYNEQFF. The chain joins TRBV11-1 to TRBJ2-1, with a possible D match to TRBD1 (6 bases). Deletions cut 5 bases from V and 3 bases from J, with 17 bases between. The V gene's germline CDR1 is SGHAT and CDR2 FQDESV (reference sequence). The CDR3 covers 16 residues.

This clonotype was detected only a few times. The V and J genes are TRBV9 and TRBJ2-3; either TRBD1 or TRBD2 may fit D (5 bases each). Trimming shortened V by 2 bases and J by 3 bases, and 10 bases separated the two germline ends. The CDR3 is 14 amino acids. The germline V gene encodes CDR1 SGDLS and CDR2 YYNGEE. The CDR3 loop is CASSVRDGTDTQYF. Written as DNA, the CDR3 is TGTGCCAGCAGCGTGAGGGACGGAACAGATACGCAGTATTTT.

This clonotype was seen a handful of times. The chain combines TRBV7-8 with TRBJ2-7; tentatively, D is TRBD1 (6 bases). V was pared by 5 bases and J by 4 bases, with 15 bases between. Germline CDR1 reads SGHVS; CDR2 reads FQNEAQ. This CDR3 is 14 amino acids long. CDR3 nucleotide sequence: TGTGCCAGCAGCAAGAGACAGGCTCTATACGAGCAGTACTTC. Protein sequence: CASSKRQALYEQYF.

J is TRBJ2-5 and V is TRBV7-7, with D perhaps TRBD2 (6 bases). In germline, CDR1 is SSHAT, CDR2 FNYEAQ (reference sequence). This CDR3 contains 13 residues. The CDR3 region has the DNA TGTACTAGCAGCTTAGGGGTAGCTGAGACCCAGTACTTC. Residues: CTSSLGVAETQYF.